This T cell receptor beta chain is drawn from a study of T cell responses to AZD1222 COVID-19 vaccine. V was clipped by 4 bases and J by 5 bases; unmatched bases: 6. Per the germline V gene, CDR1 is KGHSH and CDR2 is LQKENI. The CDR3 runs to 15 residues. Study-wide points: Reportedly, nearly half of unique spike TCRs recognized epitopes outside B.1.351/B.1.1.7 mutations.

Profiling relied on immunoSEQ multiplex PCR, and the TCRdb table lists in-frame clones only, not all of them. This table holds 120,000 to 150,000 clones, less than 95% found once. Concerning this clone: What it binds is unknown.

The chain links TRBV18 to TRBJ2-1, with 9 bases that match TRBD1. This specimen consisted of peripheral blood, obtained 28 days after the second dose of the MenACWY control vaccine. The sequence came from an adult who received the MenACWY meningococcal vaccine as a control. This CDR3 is CASSRSGQGHNEQFF. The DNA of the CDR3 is TGTGCCAGCTCACGCTCGGGACAGGGTCACAATGAGCAGTTCTTC.